A single sample gave rise to the 14 T cell receptor beta chains below, sequenced in a study of T cells in Graves' hyperthyroidism and ophthalmopathy. RNA transcripts provided the source from which TCR beta CDR3 regions were amplified. The HTBI primer set drove a first-round RT-PCR of the TCR CDR3. TCRdb re-analysed the multiplex PCR reads in MiXCR, keeping a single row per CDR3 protein. This repertoire shows nearly 750,000 distinct CDR3 sequences, roughly 32% found once; its top ten account for about a third. Sequencing was done on a sample of blood. The source is a woman in her thirties or forties with Graves' hyperthyroidism.

This clonotype was detected a few times. The chain recombines TRBV7-9 with TRBJ1-1; D is ambiguous. CDR1 and CDR2 (germline): SEHNR, FQNEAQ (reference sequence). This CDR3 is 14 amino acids long. The ends were cut back, 1 base at V and 2 bases at J, with 8 bases in the middle. Here the CDR3 DNA reads TGTGCCAGCAGCTTAGGTCCGGGAAACACTGAAGCTTTCTTT. Protein: CASSLGPGNTEAFF.

The sample holds many counts of this clonotype. The chain joins TRBV25-1 to TRBJ1-4; D is undetermined. The CDR3 runs 13 residues. The V gene's germline CDR1 is MGHDK and CDR2 SYGVNS. V shed 6 bases and J shed 7 bases, with 12 bases lying between them. As DNA, the CDR3 is TGTGCCAGCAGGGACCTCAAGAGTGAAAAACTGTTTTTT. As protein: CASRDLKSEKLFF.

CDR3 bases: TGTGCCAGCAGCTTAACAGGGAGTGGCACTGAAGCTTTCTTT. Encoded protein: CASSLTGSGTEAFF. This chain uses TRBV7-3 with TRBJ1-1; D unclear. This CDR3 is built from 14 residues. From germline, CDR1 is SGHTA and CDR2 FQGTGA. V lost 0 bases and J lost 4, with 9 bases in between.

Of note for this clonotype: A much larger clone sits a single nucleotide away, making a read error possible. The rearrangement joins TRBV20-1 to TRBJ2-5; D is unresolved. Germline loops: CDR1 DFQATT, CDR2 SNEGSKA (reference sequence). V lost 2 bases to trimming and J lost 10 bases, with 11 bases between them. This CDR3 region has 11 residues. The CDR3, as DNA: TGCAGTGCTAGACTTTCCTCCGGCCAGTACTTC. It specifies CSARLSSGQYF.

A single count supports this clonotype. The chain carries TRBV6-1 and TRBJ2-7; the match to TRBD2 covers 12 bases. The CDR3 loop spans 15 amino acids. Germline trimming cut 6 bases from V and 3 bases from J; bases unmatched to any gene: 6. From germline, CDR1 is MNHNS and CDR2 SASEGT. The CDR3 region has the DNA TGTGCCAGCAGCCCAACTAGCGGGGGGATCTACGAGCAGTACTTC. Its protein is CASSPTSGGIYEQYF.

This clonotype was counted at least ten times. This rearrangement joins TRBV7-2 to TRBJ2-7; D possibly corresponds to TRBD1 (5 bases). Trimming stripped 0 bases from V and 6 bases from J, with 9 bases between. The CDR3 has 13 amino acids. The germline V gene has CDR1 SGHTA and CDR2 FQGNSA. The CDR3 here is CASSLAGRAEQYF. CDR3 DNA: TGTGCCAGCAGCTTAGCGGGCAGGGCCGAGCAGTACTTC.

The chain is built from TRBV9 and TRBJ1-1; D possibly corresponds to TRBD1 (6 bases). Germline assignment: CDR1 SGDLS and CDR2 YYNGEE. This CDR3 comprises 14 residues. Trimming took 0 bases from V and 8 from J, leaving 14 bases between them. The CDR3, as DNA: TGTGCCAGCAGCGTAGAGGGGGGAAGAGAAGAAGCTTTCTTT. Residues: CASSVEGGREEAFF.

This clonotype appeared many times. V gene TRBV10-3 combines with J gene TRBJ1-5, with D maybe TRBD1 (6 bases). The CDR3 runs 14 residues. Germline CDR1 is ENHRY and CDR2 is SYGVKD. The V end was cut by 10 bases, the J end by 0 bases, with 13 bases between. The CDR3 sequence: CASRKGDSNQPQHF. DNA for the CDR3: TGTGCCAGCAGAAAGGGGGATAGCAATCAGCCCCAGCATTTT.

This clonotype was seen more than once but under ten times. The chain recombines TRBV19 with TRBJ1-2; 12 bases line up with TRBD1. V gave up 4 bases and J gave up 4 bases; unmatched junction bases: 10. CDR1 is LNHDA, CDR2 SQIVND, per germline (reference sequence). This CDR3 comprises 17 residues. In DNA form, the CDR3 reads TGTGCCAGTAGTAGTTCGATCGGGACAGGGGGCTCCTATGGCTACACCTTC. Residues: CASSSSIGTGGSYGYTF.

In its sample, this clonotype was seen many times. J is TRBJ1-1 and V is TRBV20-1, with D perhaps matching TRBD1 (6 bases). V lost 5 bases and J 10 bases, leaving 11 bases between the germline ends. Germline CDR1 is DFQATT and CDR2 is SNEGSKA (reference sequence). This CDR3 comprises 10 residues. CDR3 residues: CSAPGVGAFF. In DNA, the CDR3 is TGCAGTGCTCCAGGGGTCGGAGCTTTCTTT.

The chain employs TRBV5-1 and TRBJ2-7, with TRBD1 identical over 9 bases. The CDR3 has 14 amino acids. Germline V CDR1 and CDR2: SGHRS, YFSETQ. With 4 bases clipped from V and 2 bases from J, the junction kept 4 bases outside the gene matches. This CDR3 is CASSPTGGPYEQYF. The CDR3 bases are TGCGCCAGCAGCCCGACAGGGGGTCCCTACGAGCAGTACTTC.

This clonotype was found many times. Here the CDR3 reads CASSLLGAGETQYF. The CDR3, as DNA: TGTGCCAGCAGTTTACTGGGCGCTGGAGAGACCCAGTACTTC. V gene TRBV12-3 or TRBV12-4 combines with J gene TRBJ2-5; D is ambiguous. This CDR3 spans 14 amino acids. The V and J ends lost 2 bases and 4 bases respectively, with 11 bases between them.

This clonotype was seen more than once but under ten times. The V call is TRBV20-1, the J call TRBJ1-5; D not resolved. This CDR3 is 17 amino acids long. V dropped 0 bases and J dropped 0 bases, with 15 bases sitting between them. Germline V gene sequence: CDR1 DFQATT, CDR2 SNEGSKA (reference sequence). This chain's CDR3 is CSARDLQYQYSNQPQHF. In DNA, the CDR3 is TGCAGTGCTAGAGATCTACAGTATCAATATAGCAATCAGCCCCAGCATTTT.

This clonotype was observed a few times. The genes are TRBV4-2 and TRBJ1-2, with 7 bases identical to TRBD1. V was pared by 3 bases and J by 4 bases, with 8 bases of the junction left unmatched. The germline gives CDR1 LGHNA, CDR2 YNFKEQ. There are 15 residues in the CDR3. CDR3 loop: CASSHRGGVGYGYTF. In DNA, the CDR3 is TGTGCCAGCAGCCACCGAGGGGGCGTTGGCTATGGCTACACCTTC.